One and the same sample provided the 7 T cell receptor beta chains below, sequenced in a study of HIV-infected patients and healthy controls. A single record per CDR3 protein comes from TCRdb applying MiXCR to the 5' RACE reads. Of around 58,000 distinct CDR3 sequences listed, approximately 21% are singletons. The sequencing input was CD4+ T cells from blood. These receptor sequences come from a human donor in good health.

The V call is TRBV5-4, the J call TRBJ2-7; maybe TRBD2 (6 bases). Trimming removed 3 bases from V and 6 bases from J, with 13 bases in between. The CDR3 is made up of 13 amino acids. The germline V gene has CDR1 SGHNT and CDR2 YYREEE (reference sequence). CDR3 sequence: CASSWDSSGEQYF. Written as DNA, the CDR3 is TGTGCCAGCAGCTGGGACTCCTCGGGCGAGCAGTACTTC.

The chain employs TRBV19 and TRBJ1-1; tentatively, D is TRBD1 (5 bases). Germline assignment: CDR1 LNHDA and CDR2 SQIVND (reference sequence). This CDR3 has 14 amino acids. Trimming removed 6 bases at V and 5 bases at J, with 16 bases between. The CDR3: CASRDGDPGTEAFF. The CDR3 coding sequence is TGTGCCAGTAGGGACGGGGACCCGGGGACTGAAGCTTTCTTT.

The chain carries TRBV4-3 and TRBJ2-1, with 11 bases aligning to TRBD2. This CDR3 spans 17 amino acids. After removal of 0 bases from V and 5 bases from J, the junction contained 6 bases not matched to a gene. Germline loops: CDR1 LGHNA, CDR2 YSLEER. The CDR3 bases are TGCGCCAGCAGCCAAGATGGCCTAGCGGGGGGTCACAATGAGCAGTTCTTC. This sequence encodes CASSQDGLAGGHNEQFF.

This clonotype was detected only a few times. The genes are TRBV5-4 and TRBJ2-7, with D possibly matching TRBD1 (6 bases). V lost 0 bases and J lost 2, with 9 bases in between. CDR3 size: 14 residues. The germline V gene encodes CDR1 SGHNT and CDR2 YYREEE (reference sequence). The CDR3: CASSLAGQPYEQYF. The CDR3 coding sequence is TGTGCCAGCAGCTTGGCGGGACAACCCTACGAGCAGTACTTC.

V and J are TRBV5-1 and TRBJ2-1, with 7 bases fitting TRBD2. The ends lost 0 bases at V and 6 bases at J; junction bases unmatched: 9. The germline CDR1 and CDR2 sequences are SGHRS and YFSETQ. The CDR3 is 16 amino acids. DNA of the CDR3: TGCGCCAGCAGCTTGGGTTCCGGCGGGAGACTCAATGAGCAGTTCTTC. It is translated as CASSLGSGGRLNEQFF.

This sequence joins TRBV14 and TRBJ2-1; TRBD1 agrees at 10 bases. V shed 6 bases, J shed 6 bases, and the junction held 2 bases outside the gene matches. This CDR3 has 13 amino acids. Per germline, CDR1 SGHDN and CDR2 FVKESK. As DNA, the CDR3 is TGTGCCAGCAGGGGACAGGGGCGCAATGAGCAGTTCTTC. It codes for CASRGQGRNEQFF.

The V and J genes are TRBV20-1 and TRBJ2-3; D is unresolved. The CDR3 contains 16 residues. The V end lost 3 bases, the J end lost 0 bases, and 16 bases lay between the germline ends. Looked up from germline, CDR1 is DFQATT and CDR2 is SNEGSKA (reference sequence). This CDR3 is CSASVARYTSTDTQYF. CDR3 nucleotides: TGCAGTGCTAGCGTGGCCAGGTATACTAGCACAGATACGCAGTATTTT.